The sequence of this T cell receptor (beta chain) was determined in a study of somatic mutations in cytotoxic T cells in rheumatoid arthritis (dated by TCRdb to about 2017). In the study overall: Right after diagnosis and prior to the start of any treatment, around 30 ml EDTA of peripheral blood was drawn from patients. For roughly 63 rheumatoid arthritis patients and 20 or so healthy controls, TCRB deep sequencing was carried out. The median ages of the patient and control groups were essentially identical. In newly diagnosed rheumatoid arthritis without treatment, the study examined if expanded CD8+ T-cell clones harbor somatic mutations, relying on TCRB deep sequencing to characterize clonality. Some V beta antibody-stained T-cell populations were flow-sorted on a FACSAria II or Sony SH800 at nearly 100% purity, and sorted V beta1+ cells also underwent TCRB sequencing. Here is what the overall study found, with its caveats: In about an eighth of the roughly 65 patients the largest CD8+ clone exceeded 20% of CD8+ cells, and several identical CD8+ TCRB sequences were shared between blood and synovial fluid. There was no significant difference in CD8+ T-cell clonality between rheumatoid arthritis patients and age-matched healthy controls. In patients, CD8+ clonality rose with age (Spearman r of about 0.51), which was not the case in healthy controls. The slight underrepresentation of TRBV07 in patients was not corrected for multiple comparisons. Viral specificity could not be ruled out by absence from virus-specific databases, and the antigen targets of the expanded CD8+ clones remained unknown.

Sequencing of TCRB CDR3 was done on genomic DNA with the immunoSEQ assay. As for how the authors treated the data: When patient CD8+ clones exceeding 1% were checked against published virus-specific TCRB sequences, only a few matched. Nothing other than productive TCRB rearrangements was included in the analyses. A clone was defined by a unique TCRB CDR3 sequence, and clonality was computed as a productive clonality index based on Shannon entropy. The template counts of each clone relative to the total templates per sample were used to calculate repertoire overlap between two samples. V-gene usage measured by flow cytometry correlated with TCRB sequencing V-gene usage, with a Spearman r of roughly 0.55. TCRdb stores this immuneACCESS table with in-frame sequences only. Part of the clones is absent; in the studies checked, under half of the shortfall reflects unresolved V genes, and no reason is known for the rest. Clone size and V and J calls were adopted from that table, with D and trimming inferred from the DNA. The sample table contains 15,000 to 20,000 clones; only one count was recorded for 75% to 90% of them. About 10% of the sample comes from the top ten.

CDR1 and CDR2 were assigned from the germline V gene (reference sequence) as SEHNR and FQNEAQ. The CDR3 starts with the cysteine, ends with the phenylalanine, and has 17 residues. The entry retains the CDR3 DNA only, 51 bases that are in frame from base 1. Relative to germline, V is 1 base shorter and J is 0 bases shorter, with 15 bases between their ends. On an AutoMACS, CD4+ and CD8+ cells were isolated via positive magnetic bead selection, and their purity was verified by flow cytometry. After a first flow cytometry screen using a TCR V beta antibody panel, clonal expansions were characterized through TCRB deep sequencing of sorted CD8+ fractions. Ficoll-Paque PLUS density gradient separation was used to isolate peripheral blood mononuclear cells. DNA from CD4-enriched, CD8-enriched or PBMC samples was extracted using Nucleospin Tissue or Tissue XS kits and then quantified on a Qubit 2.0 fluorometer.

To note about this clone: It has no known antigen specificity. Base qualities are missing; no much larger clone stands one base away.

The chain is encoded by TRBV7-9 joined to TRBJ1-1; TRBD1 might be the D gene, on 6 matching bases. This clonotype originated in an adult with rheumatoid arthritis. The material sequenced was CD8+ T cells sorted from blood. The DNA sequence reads TGTGCCAGCAGCTTAGTTGGGGGGGGCCCCATGAACACTGAAGCTTTCTTT. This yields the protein CASSLVGGGPMNTEAFF.